The clone carrying this T cell receptor beta chain was seen many times. Each CDR3 protein gets one entry after TCRdb re-called the 5' RACE reads with MiXCR. The sample shows approximately 50,000 distinct CDR3 sequences, 9% to 12% of them seen only once. The data were taken from a study of neurological immune-mediated disorders. The receptor was derived from a man in his 70s with HTLV-1-associated myelopathy (HAM/TSP). Specimen: PBMCs.

CDR3 bases: TGTGCCAGCAGCTTAGTGCGCGGAGGGGGTTACGAGCAGTACTTC. Its protein is CASSLVRGGGYEQYF. The chain links TRBV7-2 to TRBJ2-7; D is possibly TRBD1 or TRBD2 (6 bases each). V was clipped by 1 base and J by 4 bases, with 14 bases between them. Looked up from germline, CDR1 is SGHTA and CDR2 is FQGNSA. This CDR3 has 15 amino acids.